This T cell receptor (beta chain) was captured by sequencing in a study of blood T cell repertoires in COVID-19 (dated by TCRdb to the early 2020s). Background on the whole study: Samples from collaborators originated in the United States, Italy and Spain and spanned both the acute and convalescent phases of COVID-19. The material from the prospective study consisted of cDNA or gDNA derived from T cells, B-cell-depleted T cells, or PBMCs. Deeply sampled blood TCRbeta repertoires from subjects exposed to, actively infected with, or recovered from COVID-19 were included in the dataset. The repertoires were released in a freely available public database intended as a resource for research on the immune response to SARS-CoV-2. Samples were obtained from the ongoing ImmuneRACE study (first 160 participants) and from roughly 1,300 subjects provided by 6 global collaborators. A de-identified subject ID, COVID-19 status, age in years and sex were almost always included in the sample metadata. Where available, HLA class I and class II types were taken from metadata supplied by the sample provider and were not determined by assay-based typing. General study outcomes and caveats: How much clinical and demographic metadata was included differed by source and by participant, and the metadata was provided uncurated.

Whole blood was collected in K2EDTA tubes by collaborating institutions according to the institutions' own protocols. For TCRbeta analysis, collaborators shipped samples in one of three forms: frozen whole blood, isolated PBMCs, or DNA extracted from either of those sample types. As to this clone: Its cognate antigen has yet to be identified. Within one base of it there is no much larger clone, and no base qualities were kept.

V is cut back by 2 bases and J by 2 bases, with 8 bases in the junction unmatched. CDR1 and CDR2 were assigned from the germline V gene as SGHAT and FQNNGV. Inclusive of the bounding cysteine and phenylalanine, the CDR3 is 17 residues long. The only DNA kept is the CDR3, 51 bases in frame from the first base. TCRbeta CDR3 regions were amplified from genomic DNA by means of the immunoSEQ Assay, a bias-controlled multiplex PCR. On the study's bioinformatics: The number of nucleated cells in each sample was estimated by amplification of reference gene primers within the assay. Sequence reads were collapsed and filtered to measure the absolute abundance of every unique TCRbeta CDR3 rearrangement. For each sample, productive Simpson clonality was calculated as the square root of Simpson's diversity index over productive rearrangements. Sourced from immuneACCESS, this table was stored by TCRdb with only in-frame sequences that have V and J called. A share of the clones is absent; for the studies checked, an unresolved V gene accounts for under half, and the remainder has no known explanation. The V and J calls and clone size come from that table; D and trimming were worked out from the DNA. The sample table shows around 100,000 clones, and 70% to 90% are seen once. Less than 3.5% of the sample rests with the top ten.

The receptor was derived from a man between 35 and 55 years old with acute or convalescent COVID-19. This sequence uses TRBV11-2 and TRBJ2-3; 9 bases in the junction line up with TRBD2. Sequencing was done on a sample of peripheral blood. The DNA reads TGTGCCAGCAGCTTAACGCGGGGGGGCCGGGACACAGATACGCAGTATTTT. Translated, it gives CASSLTRGGRDTDTQYF.